The T cell receptor beta chain under discussion was sequenced for a study of T cell responses to AZD1222 COVID-19 vaccine (dated by TCRdb to 2020 to 2023). Looking at the study overall: AZD1222 recipients given second doses at about 4 weeks or at about 12 weeks were pooled, since spike-specific TCR depth and breadth were not found to differ between the two schedules. TCR sequencing covered 233 trial participants: around 210 given two doses of AZD1222 and around 26 given two doses of MenACWY control vaccine. Trial participants were enrolled by age into 18-55, 56-69 and 70-plus year subgroups, with around 150, 28 and 57 TCR-sequenced participants respectively. Here is what the overall study found, with its caveats: Epitopes outside the regions mutated in the B.1.351 and B.1.1.7 variants were reportedly recognized by nearly half of the unique spike-specific TCRs. CD4 TCRs associated with the vaccine covered the entire spike protein, and the dominant responses were in regions 160-218 and 743-854. Conclusions about previously exposed vaccinees are limited because only a handful of AZD1222 recipients were SARS-CoV-2 seropositive at baseline. The 56-69-year group was small, and its depth increase did not reach significance, likely because of low power. After two AZD1222 doses, spike-specific TCR breadth and depth were significantly higher than at day 0 and than in MenACWY recipients. Participants were mostly white British and included more females than males, and it was suggested by the authors that clonal diversity may have been underestimated. No day 14 peak-response samples were available, so repertoires were characterized only after the peak T cell response.

Comment on this clone: Its specific antigen is unknown. No base qualities exist here, and no much larger clone lies one base off it.

Ends trimmed: V by 4 bases, J by 0 bases; bases unmatched to a gene: 7. CDR1 is given as MGHRA and CDR2 as YSYEKL, both from the germline V gene. Its CDR3 holds 17 amino acids, cysteine through phenylalanine. CDR3 DNA is the only sequence kept; it has 51 bases, read in frame from the first base. In the paper's terms, the time point label means: baseline before first vaccination. Vaccinee samples came from UK trials COV001 and COV002, including a single-blind randomized controlled phase 2/3 trial of AZD1222 (ChAdOx1 nCoV-19) in healthy adults. For TCRbeta chain sequencing, PBMC samples from trial participants were taken at day 0 and at day 28 after the second dose. The CDR3 regions of human TCRbeta chains were subjected to immunosequencing. The original pipeline was this. Repertoire TCRs were checked for matches against a reference library of SARS-CoV-2-specific TCRs that had been generated using the MIRA antigen-specificity platform. Breadth meant the fraction of unique TCRs that were SARS-CoV-2-associated, whereas depth meant the fraction of total T cells that were SARS-CoV-2-associated. Each spike-specific TCR was assigned to its reactive spike region and to a CD4 or CD8 class using the MIRA data. Log10-transformed breadth and depth values were compared by one-way ANOVA with Sidak's multiple comparisons tests. TCRdb provides this immuneACCESS table in a form limited to in-frame rearrangements. Some clones are lacking; in checked studies, under half of them reflect an unresolved V gene, and why the rest are absent is not known. V and J calls plus clone size are reproduced from that table; the DNA served to infer D and trimming. This sample comprises 100,000 to 110,000 clones, approximately 91% of them detected only once. Jointly, the top ten make up about 1.8% of the sample.

Here the sequenced sample was peripheral blood, taken on day 0 of AZD1222 vaccination. This sequence was found in an adult in good health. The chain is made from TRBV4-1 and TRBJ2-1; the central 9 bases match TRBD2. The CDR3 is CASSPRGSGSSYNEQFF. The bases are TGCGCCAGCAGCCCCCGGGGTAGCGGGAGCTCCTACAATGAGCAGTTCTTC.